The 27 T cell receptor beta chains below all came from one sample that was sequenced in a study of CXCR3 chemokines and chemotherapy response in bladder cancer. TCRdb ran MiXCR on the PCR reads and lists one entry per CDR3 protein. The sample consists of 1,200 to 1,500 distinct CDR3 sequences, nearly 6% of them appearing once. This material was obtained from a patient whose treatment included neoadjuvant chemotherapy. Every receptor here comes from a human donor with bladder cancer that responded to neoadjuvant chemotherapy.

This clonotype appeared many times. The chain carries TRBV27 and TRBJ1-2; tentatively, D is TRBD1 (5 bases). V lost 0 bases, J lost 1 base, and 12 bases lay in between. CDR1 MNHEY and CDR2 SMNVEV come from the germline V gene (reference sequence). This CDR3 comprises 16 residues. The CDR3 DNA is TGTGCCAGCAGTTTATCTGGCAGGGCCCTTAACTATGGCTACACCTTC. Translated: CASSLSGRALNYGYTF.

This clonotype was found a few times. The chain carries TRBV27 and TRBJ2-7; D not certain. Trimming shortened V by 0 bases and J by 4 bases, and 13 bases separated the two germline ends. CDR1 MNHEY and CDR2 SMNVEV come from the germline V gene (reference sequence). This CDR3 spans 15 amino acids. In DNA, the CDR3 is TGTGCCAGCAGTTTATCCGAAGGGCCCCAGTACGAGCAGTACTTC. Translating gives CASSLSEGPQYEQYF.

The chain's CDR3 is CASSQDLSWSPLHF. CDR3 sequence (DNA): TGTGCCAGCAGCCAAGATCTCAGTTGGTCACCCCTCCACTTT. V is TRBV4-2 and J is TRBJ1-6; D gene ambiguous. Per germline, CDR1 LGHNA and CDR2 YNFKEQ. The CDR3 spans 14 residues. The V end lost 0 bases, the J end lost 10 bases, and 10 bases lay between the germline ends.

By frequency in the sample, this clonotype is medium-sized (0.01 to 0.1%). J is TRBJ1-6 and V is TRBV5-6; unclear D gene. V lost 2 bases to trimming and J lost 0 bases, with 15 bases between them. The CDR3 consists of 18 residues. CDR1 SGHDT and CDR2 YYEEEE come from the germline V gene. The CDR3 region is CASSFYVDASSYNSPLHF. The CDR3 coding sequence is TGTGCCAGCAGCTTCTACGTCGACGCGAGCTCCTATAATTCACCCCTCCACTTT.

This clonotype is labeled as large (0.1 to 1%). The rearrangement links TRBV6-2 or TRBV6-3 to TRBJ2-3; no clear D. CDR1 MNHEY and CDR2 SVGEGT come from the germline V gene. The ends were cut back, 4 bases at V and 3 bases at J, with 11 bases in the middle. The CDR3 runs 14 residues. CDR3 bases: TGTGCCAGCAGTTTCCCCCTACTAACAGATACGCAGTATTTT. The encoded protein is CASSFPLLTDTQYF.

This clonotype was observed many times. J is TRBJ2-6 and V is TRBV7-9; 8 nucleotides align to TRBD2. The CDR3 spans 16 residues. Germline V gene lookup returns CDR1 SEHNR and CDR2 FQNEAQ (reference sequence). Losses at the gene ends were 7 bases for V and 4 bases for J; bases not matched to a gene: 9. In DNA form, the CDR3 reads TGTGCCAGCACCCAGGGCGGGGGGCCAGGGGCCAACGTCCTGACTTTC. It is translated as CASTQGGGPGANVLTF.

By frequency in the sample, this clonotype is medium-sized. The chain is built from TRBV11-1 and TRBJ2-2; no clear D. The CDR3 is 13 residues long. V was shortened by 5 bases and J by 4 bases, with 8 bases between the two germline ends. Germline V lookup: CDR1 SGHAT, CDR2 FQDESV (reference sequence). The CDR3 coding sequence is TGTGCCAGCAGCCTTAGGAGCACCGGGGAGCTGTTTTTT. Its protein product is CASSLRSTGELFF.

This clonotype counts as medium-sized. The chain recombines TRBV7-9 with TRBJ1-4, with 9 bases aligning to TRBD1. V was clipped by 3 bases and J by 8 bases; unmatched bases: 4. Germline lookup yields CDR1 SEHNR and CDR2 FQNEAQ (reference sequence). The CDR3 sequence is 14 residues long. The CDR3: CASSFGQGNEKLFF. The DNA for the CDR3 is TGTGCCAGCAGCTTCGGACAGGGGAACGAAAAACTGTTTTTT. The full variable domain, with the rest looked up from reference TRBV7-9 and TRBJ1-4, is DTGVSQNPRHKITKRGQNVTFRCDPISEHNRLYWYRQTLGQGPEFLTYFQNEAQLEKSRLLSDRFSAERPKGSFSTLEIQRTEQGDSAMYLCASSFGQGNEKLFFGSGTQLSVL.

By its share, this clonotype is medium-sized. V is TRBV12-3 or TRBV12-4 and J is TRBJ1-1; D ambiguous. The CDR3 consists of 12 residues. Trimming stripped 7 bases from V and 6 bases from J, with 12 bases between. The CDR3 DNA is TGTGCCAGCATCCTGGGAGGGTCTGAAGCTTTCTTT. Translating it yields CASILGGSEAFF.

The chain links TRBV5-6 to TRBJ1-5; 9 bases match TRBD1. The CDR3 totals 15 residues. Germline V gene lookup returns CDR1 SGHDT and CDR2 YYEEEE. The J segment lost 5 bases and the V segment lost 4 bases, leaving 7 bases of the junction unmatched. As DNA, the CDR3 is TGTGCCAGCAGCACGACAGGGGGGTTCGATCAGCCCCAGCATTTT. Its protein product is CASSTTGGFDQPQHF.

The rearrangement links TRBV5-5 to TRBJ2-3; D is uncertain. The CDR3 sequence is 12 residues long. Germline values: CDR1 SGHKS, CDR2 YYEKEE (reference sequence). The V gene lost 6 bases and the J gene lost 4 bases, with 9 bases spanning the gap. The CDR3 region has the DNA TGTGCCAGCACCCTCCTCTCAGATACGCAGTATTTT. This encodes CASTLLSDTQYF.

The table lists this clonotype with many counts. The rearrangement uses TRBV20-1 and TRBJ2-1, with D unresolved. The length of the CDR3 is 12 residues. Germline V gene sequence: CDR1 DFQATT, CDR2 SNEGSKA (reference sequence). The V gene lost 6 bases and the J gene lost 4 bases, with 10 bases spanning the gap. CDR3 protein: CSATDGYNEQFF. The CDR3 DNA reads TGCAGTGCCACCGACGGGTACAATGAGCAGTTCTTC.

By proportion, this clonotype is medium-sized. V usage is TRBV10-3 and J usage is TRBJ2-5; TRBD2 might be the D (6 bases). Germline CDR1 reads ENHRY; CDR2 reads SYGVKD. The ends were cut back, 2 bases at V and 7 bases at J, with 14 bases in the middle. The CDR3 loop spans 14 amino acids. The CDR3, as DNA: TGTGCCATCAGTGAGGGACCGACCGGGGGGACCCAGTACTTC. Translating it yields CAISEGPTGGTQYF.

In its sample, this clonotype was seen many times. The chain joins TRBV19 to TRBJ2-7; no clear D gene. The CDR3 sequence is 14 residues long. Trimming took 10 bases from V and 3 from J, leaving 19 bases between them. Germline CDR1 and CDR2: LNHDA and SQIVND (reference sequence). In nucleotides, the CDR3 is TGTGCCACCACCCCCCCAGGTGCCCGCTACGAGCAGTACTTC. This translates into CATTPPGARYEQYF.

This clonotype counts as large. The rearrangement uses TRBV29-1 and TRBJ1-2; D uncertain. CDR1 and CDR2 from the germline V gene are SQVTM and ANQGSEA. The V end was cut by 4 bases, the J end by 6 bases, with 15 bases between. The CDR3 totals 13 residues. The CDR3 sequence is CSVVREGQDGYTF. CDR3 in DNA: TGCAGCGTTGTACGGGAGGGTCAGGATGGCTACACCTTC.

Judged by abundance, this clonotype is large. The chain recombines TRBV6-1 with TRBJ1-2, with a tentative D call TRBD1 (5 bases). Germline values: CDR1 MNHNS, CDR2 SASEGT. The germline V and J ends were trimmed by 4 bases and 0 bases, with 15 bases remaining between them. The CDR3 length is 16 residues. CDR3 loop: CASSVTSGNANYGYTF. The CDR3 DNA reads TGTGCCAGCAGTGTCACATCAGGGAACGCTAACTATGGCTACACCTTC.

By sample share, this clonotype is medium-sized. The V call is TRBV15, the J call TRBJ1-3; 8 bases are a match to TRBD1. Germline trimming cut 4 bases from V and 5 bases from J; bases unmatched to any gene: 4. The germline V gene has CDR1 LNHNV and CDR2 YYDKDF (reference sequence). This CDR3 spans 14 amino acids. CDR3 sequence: CATSNGQGRNTIYF. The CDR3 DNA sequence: TGTGCCACCAGCAACGGACAGGGTCGAAACACCATATATTTT. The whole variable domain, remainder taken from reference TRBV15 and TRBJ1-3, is DAMVIQNPRYQVTQFGKPVTLSCSQTLNHNVMYWYQQKSSQAPKLLFHYYDKDFNNEADTPDNFQSRRPNTSFCFLDIRSPGLGDTAMYLCATSNGQGRNTIYFGEGSWLTVV.

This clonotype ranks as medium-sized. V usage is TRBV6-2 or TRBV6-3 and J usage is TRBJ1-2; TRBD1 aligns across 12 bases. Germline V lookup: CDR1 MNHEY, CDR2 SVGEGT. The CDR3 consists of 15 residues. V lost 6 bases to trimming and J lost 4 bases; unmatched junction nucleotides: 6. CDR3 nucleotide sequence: TGTGCCAGCAGGCGGGGACAGGGGGCCGGCTATGGCTACACCTTC. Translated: CASRRGQGAGYGYTF.

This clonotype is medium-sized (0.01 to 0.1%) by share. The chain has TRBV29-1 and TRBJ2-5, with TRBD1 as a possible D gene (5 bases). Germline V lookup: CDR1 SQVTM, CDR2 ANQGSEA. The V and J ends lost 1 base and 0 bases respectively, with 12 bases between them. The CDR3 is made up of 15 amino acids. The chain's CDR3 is CSVEGSVRDQETQYF. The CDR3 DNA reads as TGCAGCGTTGAAGGGTCGGTCAGGGACCAAGAGACCCAGTACTTC.

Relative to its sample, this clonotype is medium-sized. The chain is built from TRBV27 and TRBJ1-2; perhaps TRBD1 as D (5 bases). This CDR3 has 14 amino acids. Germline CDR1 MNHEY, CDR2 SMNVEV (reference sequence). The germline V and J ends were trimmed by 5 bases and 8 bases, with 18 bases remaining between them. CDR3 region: CASSPGTTMNGYTF. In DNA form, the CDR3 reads TGTGCCAGCAGTCCCGGGACGACGATGAACGGCTACACCTTC.

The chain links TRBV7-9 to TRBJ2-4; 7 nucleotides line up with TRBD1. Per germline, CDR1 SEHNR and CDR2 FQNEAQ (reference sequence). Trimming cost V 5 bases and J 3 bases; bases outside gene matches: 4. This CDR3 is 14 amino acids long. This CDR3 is CASSLTGSKNIQYF. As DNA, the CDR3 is TGTGCCAGCAGCCTGACAGGGAGCAAAAACATTCAGTACTTC.

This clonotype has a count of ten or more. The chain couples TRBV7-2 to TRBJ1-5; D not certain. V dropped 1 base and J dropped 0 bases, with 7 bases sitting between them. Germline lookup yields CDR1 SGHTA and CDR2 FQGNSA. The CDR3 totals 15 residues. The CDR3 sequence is CASSLEDNSNQPQHF. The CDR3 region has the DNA TGTGCCAGCAGCTTAGAAGATAATAGCAATCAGCCCCAGCATTTT.

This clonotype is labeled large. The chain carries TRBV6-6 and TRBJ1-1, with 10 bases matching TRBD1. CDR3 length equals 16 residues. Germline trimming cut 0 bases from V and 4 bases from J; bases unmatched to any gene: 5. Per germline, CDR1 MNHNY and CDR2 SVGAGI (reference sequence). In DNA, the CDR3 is TGTGCCAGCAGTTACTCGACAGGGGGCCAAGGCACTGAAGCTTTCTTT. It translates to CASSYSTGGQGTEAFF.

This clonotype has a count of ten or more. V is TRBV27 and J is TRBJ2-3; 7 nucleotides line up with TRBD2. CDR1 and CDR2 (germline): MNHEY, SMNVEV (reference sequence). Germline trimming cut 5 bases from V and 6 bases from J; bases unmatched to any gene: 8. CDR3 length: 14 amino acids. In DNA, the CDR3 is TGTGCCAGCAGTGCCCGACTAGCCGTGGATACGCAGTATTTT. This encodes CASSARLAVDTQYF.

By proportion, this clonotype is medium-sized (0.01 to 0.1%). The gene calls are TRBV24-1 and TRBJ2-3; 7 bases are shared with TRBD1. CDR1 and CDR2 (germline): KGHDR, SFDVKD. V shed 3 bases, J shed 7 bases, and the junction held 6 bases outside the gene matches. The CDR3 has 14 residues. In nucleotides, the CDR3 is TGTGCCACCAGTGATGCGTCGACAGGGAATACGCAGTATTTT. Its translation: CATSDASTGNTQYF.

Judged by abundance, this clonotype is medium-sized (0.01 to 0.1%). The CDR3 nucleotides are TGTGCCAGCAGCTTGCCCGATCGACAGCGGAATGAGCAGTTCTTC. Translating gives CASSLPDRQRNEQFF. The V and J genes are TRBV5-4 and TRBJ2-1; tentatively, D is TRBD1 or TRBD2 (5 bases each). Per the germline V gene, CDR1 is SGHNT and CDR2 is YYREEE (reference sequence). The CDR3 sequence is 15 residues long. Trimming stripped 1 base from V and 7 bases from J, with 15 bases between. Full variable domain (rest looked up from reference TRBV5-4 and TRBJ2-1): ETGVTQSPTHLIKTRGQQVTLRCSSQSGHNTVSWYQQALGQGPQFIFQYYREEENGRGNFPPRFSGLQFPNYSSELNVNALELDDSALYLCASSLPDRQRNEQFFGPGTRLTVL.

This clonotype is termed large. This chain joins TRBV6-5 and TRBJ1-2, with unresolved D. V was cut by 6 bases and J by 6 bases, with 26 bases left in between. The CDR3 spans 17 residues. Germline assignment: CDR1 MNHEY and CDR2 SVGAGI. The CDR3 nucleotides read TGTGCCAGCAGCCAGATTGGGTCCCATGAAAGGACCAATGGCTACACCTTC. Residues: CASSQIGSHERTNGYTF.